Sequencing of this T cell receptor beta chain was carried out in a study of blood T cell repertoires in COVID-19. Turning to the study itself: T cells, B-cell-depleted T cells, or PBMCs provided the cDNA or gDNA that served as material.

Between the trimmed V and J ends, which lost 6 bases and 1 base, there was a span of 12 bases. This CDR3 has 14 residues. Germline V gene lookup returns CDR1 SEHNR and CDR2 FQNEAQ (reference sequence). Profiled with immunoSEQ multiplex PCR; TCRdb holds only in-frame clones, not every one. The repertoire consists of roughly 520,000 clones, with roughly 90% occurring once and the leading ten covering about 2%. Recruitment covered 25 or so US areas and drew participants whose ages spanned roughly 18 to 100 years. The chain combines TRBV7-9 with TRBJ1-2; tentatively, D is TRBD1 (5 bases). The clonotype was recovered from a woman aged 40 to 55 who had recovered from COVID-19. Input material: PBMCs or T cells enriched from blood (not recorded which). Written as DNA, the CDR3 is TGTGCCAGCAGTTACCCGACAGATAACTATGGCTACACCTTC. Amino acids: CASSYPTDNYGYTF.